Each of the 21 T cell receptor beta chains below was sequenced from the same sample in a study of blood T cell repertoires in COVID-19. The method was immunoSEQ multiplex PCR; TCRdb's version includes in-frame clones alone and lacks a portion of them. The sample lists more than 100,000 clones; roughly 90% were seen once. Sequenced sample: peripheral blood. The source is an older woman with acute or convalescent COVID-19.

The chain couples TRBV6-1 to TRBJ1-2; the D is unclear. Germline CDR1 reads MNHNS; CDR2 reads SASEGT. V lost 1 base and J 0 bases, leaving 9 bases between the germline ends. The CDR3 sequence is 15 residues long. CDR3: CASSEDWQANYGYTF. CDR3 nucleotides: TGTGCCAGCAGTGAAGATTGGCAGGCTAACTATGGCTACACCTTC.

This sequence joins TRBV5-1 and TRBJ1-2; 7 bases fit TRBD1. V shed 7 bases and J 3 bases; nucleotides not matched to a gene: 12. Germline V gives CDR1 SGHRS, CDR2 YFSETQ. This CDR3 comprises 15 residues. The CDR3 spells CASGEGGAWDYGYTF. The CDR3 DNA is TGCGCCAGCGGTGAAGGGGGCGCATGGGACTATGGCTACACCTTC.

J is TRBJ2-3 and V is TRBV9; 11 bases are shared with TRBD2. The V gene's germline CDR1 is SGDLS and CDR2 YYNGEE. The CDR3 runs 16 residues. V gave up 4 bases and J gave up 0 bases; unmatched junction bases: 4. The CDR3 DNA reads TGTGCCAGCAGCTTCTCTAGCGGGAGGAGCACAGATACGCAGTATTTT. Translation: CASSFSSGRSTDTQYF.

This chain links TRBV11-2 with TRBJ2-7; no firm D call. CDR1 is SGHAT and CDR2 is FQNNGV in the germline V gene. This CDR3 is 13 amino acids long. With 2 bases removed from V and 3 bases from J, the gap between germline ends came to 8 bases. CDR3 residues: CASSLQAGYEQYF. The CDR3 DNA follows: TGTGCCAGCAGCTTACAGGCCGGCTACGAGCAGTACTTC.

The V and J genes are TRBV6-1 and TRBJ1-2; D unresolved. This CDR3 spans 13 amino acids. The germline gives CDR1 MNHNS, CDR2 SASEGT. V was shortened by 0 bases and J by 7 bases, with 9 bases between the two germline ends. DNA of the CDR3: TGTGCCAGCAGTGAAGCCTACCCGGTTGGCTACACCTTC. Translating gives CASSEAYPVGYTF.

The chain uses TRBV14 and TRBJ1-4, with TRBD1 matching 9 bases. Germline V gene sequence: CDR1 SGHDN, CDR2 FVKESK. V was clipped by 6 bases and J by 4 bases; unmatched bases: 3. This CDR3 is built from 14 residues. CDR3 sequence reads: CASRLTGGNEKLFF. The CDR3 DNA sequence: TGTGCCAGCAGACTGACAGGGGGTAATGAAAAACTGTTTTTT.

The chain carries TRBV6-1 and TRBJ1-1; D is uncertain. The V gene's germline CDR1 is MNHNS and CDR2 SASEGT. Trimming pared 3 bases from V and 2 bases from J, leaving 7 bases between. This CDR3 contains 13 residues. Written as DNA, the CDR3 is TGTGCCAGCAGTGAGTCAGTCAACACTGAAGCTTTCTTT. Protein product: CASSESVNTEAFF.

V gene TRBV10-3 combines with J gene TRBJ2-1, with a tentative D call TRBD2 (6 bases). From germline, CDR1 is ENHRY and CDR2 SYGVKD. V dropped 6 bases and J dropped 6 bases, with 18 bases sitting between them. The CDR3 contains 15 residues. DNA of the CDR3: TGTGCCATCAGCGGACTAAGCCGAACCTCCAATGAGCAGTTCTTC. It codes for CAISGLSRTSNEQFF.

In its sample, this clone was seen once. V usage is TRBV27 and J usage is TRBJ1-5; 9 bases match TRBD1. The length of the CDR3 is 16 residues. From germline, CDR1 is MNHEY and CDR2 SMNVEV (reference sequence). The trim removed 0 bases at V and 4 bases at J, leaving 4 bases unmatched. The CDR3 sequence: CASSLSGTGKNQPQHF. The CDR3 region has the DNA TGTGCCAGCAGTTTATCAGGGACAGGGAAAAATCAGCCCCAGCATTTT.

The CDR3 here is CASSVGTDNFVQPQHF. CDR3 DNA: TGTGCCAGCAGTGTTGGGACAGATAACTTTGTTCAGCCCCAGCATTTT. This chain links TRBV6-1 with TRBJ1-5, with 7 nucleotides matching TRBD1. Germline values: CDR1 MNHNS, CDR2 SASEGT. V lost 4 bases, J lost 6 bases, and 12 bases stayed unmatched. CDR3 length: 16 amino acids.

V is TRBV19 and J is TRBJ1-2, with TRBD1 matching 9 bases. CDR3 length: 16 residues. Losses at the gene ends were 7 bases for V and 7 bases for J; bases not matched to a gene: 16. CDR1 LNHDA and CDR2 SQIVND come from the germline V gene (reference sequence). CDR3 sequence: CASTLLMGQGDSGYTF. In DNA, the CDR3 is TGTGCCAGTACCCTTTTAATGGGACAGGGAGATTCTGGCTACACCTTC.

The V gene is TRBV10-3, the J gene TRBJ1-1, with TRBD1 as a possible D gene (5 bases). The CDR3 runs 13 residues. Germline CDR1 and CDR2: ENHRY and SYGVKD. V lost 6 bases and J 4 bases, leaving 12 bases between the germline ends. CDR3 DNA: TGTGCCATCAGCTTAGGGGAGGGCACTGAAGCTTTCTTT. Translated: CAISLGEGTEAFF.

V gene TRBV30 combines with J gene TRBJ1-3, with TRBD1 matching over 8 bases. The CDR3 totals 18 residues. The germline V gene has CDR1 GTSNPN and CDR2 SVGIG (reference sequence). V lost 2 bases to trimming and J lost 0 bases; unmatched junction nucleotides: 12. For the CDR3, the DNA is TGTGCCTGGAGTAGGCAGGGGGCCACTTCATTCTCTGGAAACACCATATATTTT. Its translation: CAWSRQGATSFSGNTIYF. Together with reference TRBV30 and TRBJ1-3, the CDR3 gives the full variable domain: SQTIHQWPATLVQPVGSPLSLECTVEGTSNPNLYWYRQAAGRGLQLLFYSVGIGQISSEVPQNLSASRPQDRQFILSSKKLLLSDSGFYLCAWSRQGATSFSGNTIYFGEGSWLTVV.

This clone was recorded once. The chain has TRBV7-8 and TRBJ1-2; weak D call: TRBD1 (5 bases). V was trimmed by 5 bases and J by 0 bases, leaving 13 bases between them. This CDR3 spans 15 amino acids. The germline CDR1 and CDR2 sequences are SGHVS and FQNEAQ. For the CDR3, the DNA is TGTGCCAGCAGCGCCATCAGGGTTCCTAACTATGGCTACACCTTC. Its translation is CASSAIRVPNYGYTF.

The chain has TRBV6-1 and TRBJ2-1; 9 nucleotides match TRBD2. The CDR3 totals 15 residues. V gave up 3 bases and J gave up 4 bases; unmatched junction bases: 4. The germline gives CDR1 MNHNS, CDR2 SASEGT. CDR3 sequence: CASSETSGSYNEQFF. DNA for the CDR3: TGTGCCAGCAGTGAGACTAGCGGTTCATACAATGAGCAGTTCTTC.

The rearrangement uses TRBV30 and TRBJ1-1; 7 nucleotides match TRBD1. Germline V gene lookup returns CDR1 GTSNPN and CDR2 SVGIG (reference sequence). After removal of 7 bases from V and 8 bases from J, the junction contained 13 bases not matched to a gene. This CDR3 has 13 amino acids. CDR3 in amino acids: CASNTGAVAEAFF. DNA for the CDR3: TGTGCCTCGAATACAGGGGCCGTGGCGGAAGCTTTCTTT.

The chain combines TRBV5-5 with TRBJ1-5, with D hard to call. The CDR3 has 14 amino acids. Between the trimmed V and J ends, which lost 2 bases and 0 bases, there was a span of 6 bases. Germline V gives CDR1 SGHKS, CDR2 YYEKEE (reference sequence). CDR3: CASSFRASNQPQHF. The CDR3 DNA is TGTGCCAGCAGCTTTAGAGCTAGCAATCAGCCCCAGCATTTT.

The chain joins TRBV27 to TRBJ1-6; TRBD1 might be the D (5 bases). The CDR3 covers 14 residues. Trimming removed 5 bases from V and 8 bases from J, with 13 bases in between. Germline V gene sequence: CDR1 MNHEY, CDR2 SMNVEV (reference sequence). The CDR3 DNA reads TGTGCCAGCAGTCGATCAGGGTCGGATTCACCCCTCCACTTT. This gives the protein CASSRSGSDSPLHF.

The chain couples TRBV6-6 to TRBJ1-5; 11 nucleotides match TRBD1. The CDR3 is made up of 16 amino acids. CDR1 is MNHNY and CDR2 is SVGAGI in the germline V gene (reference sequence). The J segment lost 5 bases and the V segment lost 7 bases, leaving 10 bases of the junction unmatched. The CDR3 loop is CASNRVDRGHDQPQHF. The CDR3 DNA reads TGTGCCAGCAACCGAGTGGACAGGGGGCACGATCAGCCCCAGCATTTT.

This clone showed up just a few times. The gene calls are TRBV6-6 and TRBJ1-1; TRBD1 matches 7 bases. Germline CDR1 MNHNY, CDR2 SVGAGI (reference sequence). The CDR3 totals 15 residues. The J segment lost 1 base and the V segment lost 5 bases, leaving 7 bases of the junction unmatched. The CDR3 DNA is TGTGCCAGCAGTAGTTTAACAGGGGAGAACACTGAAGCTTTCTTT. Protein sequence: CASSSLTGENTEAFF.

The gene calls are TRBV28 and TRBJ1-2, with D possibly matching TRBD1 (6 bases). CDR1 and CDR2 (germline): MDHEN, SYDVKM. The CDR3 covers 14 residues. The germline V and J ends were trimmed by 1 base and 12 bases, with 18 bases remaining between them. The CDR3 region has the DNA TGTGCCAGCAGTTTATTATTGGGGGCCCTTTGGCACACCTTC. This encodes CASSLLLGALWHTF.